The rows below give T cell receptor beta chains drawn from one sample of a study of blood T cell repertoires in COVID-19. The repertoire was sequenced with immunoSEQ multiplex PCR; TCRdb's copy has only in-frame clones and lacks some. The table lists more than 95,000 clones, around nine tenths of them singletons. The specimen sequenced was peripheral blood. The receptors come from a woman older than 75 in a cohort sampled during active COVID-19. Each CDR3 is given with its conserved first and last residue. D genes are given only for firm matches.

j_gene | v_gene | d_gene | CDR3aa | CDR3nt
TRBJ2-7 | TRBV7-2 | TRBD1 | CASSPRTGDYEQYF | TGTGCCAGCAGCCCCCGGACAGGAGACTACGAGCAGTACTTC
TRBJ2-3 | TRBV24-1 | - | CATGAAGDTQYF | TGTGCCACCGGGGCAGCAGGGGATACGCAGTATTTT
TRBJ1-1 | TRBV28 | - | CASSFTGEAFF | TGTGCCAGCAGTTTTACGGGGGAAGCTTTCTTT
TRBJ1-2 | TRBV6-4 | TRBD1 | CASRQGGGGYTF | TGTGCCAGCAGGCAGGGGGGAGGTGGCTACACCTTC
TRBJ2-5 | TRBV4-1 | TRBD2 | CASSLRGDLGETQYF | TGCGCCAGCAGCCTCCGGGGGGACTTGGGCGAGACCCAGTACTTC
TRBJ1-1 | TRBV6-5 | TRBD1 | CASSYPTGGYTEAFF | TGTGCCAGCAGTTACCCGACAGGGGGTTACACTGAAGCTTTCTTT
TRBJ2-7 | TRBV12-3/TRBV12-4 | - | CASSFGATEQYF | TGTGCCAGCAGTTTTGGGGCCACCGAGCAGTACTTC
TRBJ2-1 | TRBV11-3 | TRBD2 | CASSGRTSGKDEQFF | TGTGCCAGCAGCGGCAGGACTAGCGGGAAAGATGAGCAGTTCTTC
TRBJ2-5 | TRBV19 | TRBD2 | CASSMSAGVQETQYF | TGTGCCAGTAGCATGTCGGCGGGGGTGCAAGAGACCCAGTACTTC
TRBJ1-2 | TRBV6-1 | - | CASSEVRSANYGYTF | TGTGCCAGCAGTGAAGTTCGATCAGCTAACTATGGCTACACCTTC
TRBJ1-2 | TRBV24-1 | - | CATSGSNGYGYTF | TGTGCCACCAGCGGGAGCAACGGCTATGGCTACACCTTC
TRBJ1-5 | TRBV6-6 | - | CASSLGGADSNQPQHF | TGTGCCAGCAGCCTCGGGGGGGCAGATAGCAATCAGCCCCAGCATTTT
TRBJ2-2 | TRBV5-1 | TRBD2 | CASSVTSGTTVGELFF | TGCGCCAGCAGCGTGACTAGCGGAACCACTGTCGGGGAGCTGTTTTTT
TRBJ1-6 | TRBV12-3/TRBV12-4 | - | CASSLTANSPLHF | TGTGCCAGCAGTTTGACAGCAAATTCACCCCTCCACTTT
TRBJ2-7 | TRBV28 | TRBD1 | CASRQPGQGQKQYF | TGTGCCAGCAGACAGCCGGGACAGGGGCAAAAGCAGTACTTC
TRBJ1-2 | TRBV28 | TRBD1 | CASSSGQGFNYGYTF | TGTGCCAGCAGTTCGGGACAGGGTTTTAACTATGGCTACACCTTC
TRBJ1-6 | TRBV11-3 | - | CASSLAAQSPLHF | TGTGCCAGCAGCTTAGCTGCTCAGTCACCCCTCCACTTT
TRBJ1-1 | TRBV21-1 | - | CASSIAPPAGGGNTEAFF | TGTGCCAGCAGCATTGCCCCACCCGCCGGGGGGGGCAACACTGAAGCTTTCTTT
TRBJ2-5 | TRBV4-2 | - | CASSQDEAEETQYF | TGTGCCAGCAGCCAAGATGAGGCTGAAGAGACCCAGTACTTC
TRBJ2-1 | TRBV27 | TRBD2 | CASSSGLGGAQEQFF | TGTGCCAGCAGTTCCGGACTAGGCGGGGCCCAGGAGCAGTTCTTC
TRBJ2-7 | TRBV19 | - | CASMREQYF | TGTGCCAGTATGAGGGAGCAGTACTTC
TRBJ1-3 | TRBV21-1 | - | CASKPGQGTGNTIYF | TGTGCCAGCAAACCGGGACAGGGGACTGGAAACACCATATATTTT
TRBJ2-3 | TRBV3-1/TRBV3-2 | - | CASSQVGGASTDTQYF | TGTGCCAGCAGCCAAGTCGGCGGAGCTAGCACAGATACGCAGTATTTT